This T cell receptor beta chain was sequenced in a study of blood T cell repertoires in COVID-19. As for the study in general: Collection of acute and convalescent COVID-19 samples took place in the United States, Italy and Spain. PBMCs, B-cell-depleted T cells, or T cells provided the cDNA or gDNA that made up the material.

Under the authors' procedure: How many nucleated cells were present was estimated from reference gene primer amplification. Sequencing used immunoSEQ multiplex PCR; TCRdb keeps in-frame clones, though not all of them. V, J and clone size were drawn from that table, and D and trimming were deduced from the DNA. The profile shows about 240,000 clones, roughly 86% of them singletons. This CDR3 spans 13 amino acids. V lost 2 bases and J lost 9, with 11 bases in between. CDR1 SEHNR and CDR2 FQNEAQ come from the germline V gene (reference sequence). V and J are TRBV7-9 and TRBJ2-1; TRBD2 is a possible D gene (5 bases). The sample comprised PBMCs or T cells enriched from blood (not recorded which). The sequence came from a woman aged 35 to 49 with acute COVID-19. CDR3 amino acids: CASSLSGGGEQFF. CDR3 bases: TGTGCCAGCAGCTTAAGTGGAGGCGGTGAGCAGTTCTTC.